One and the same sample provided the 23 T cell receptor beta chains below, sequenced in a study of CXCR3-negative and CXCR3-positive naive CD8 T cells. Carrying UMI labels, the TRB cDNA libraries were prepared through 5' RACE. One entry per CDR3 protein, without DNA, is what TCRdb gives after re-calling the 5' RACE reads. The data show about 41,000 distinct CDR3 sequences, and the top ten clones hold 1.5% to 2%. The specimen was naive CXCR3- CD8+ T cells from blood. Subset noted: CD45RO-CCR7+CD27+CD95- naive CD8+ T cells lacking CXCR3 (TNR3-). The receptors here all came from a human donor in good health. Some clones in this sample may be carry-over from other donors' samples.

CDR3 sequence: CSVVGLAKNIQYF. The J gene is TRBJ2-4, the V gene TRBV29-1. CDR1 and CDR2 from the germline V gene are SQVTM and ANQGSEA. The CDR3 is 13 amino acids. Full variable domain (missing parts from reference TRBV29-1 and TRBJ2-4): SAVISQKPSRDICQRGTSLTIQCQVDSQVTMMFWYRQQPGQSLTLIATANQGSEATYESGFVIDKFPISRPNLTFSTLTVSNMSPEDSSIYLCSVVGLAKNIQYFGAGTRLSVL.

The chain uses TRBV20-1 and TRBJ2-7; the D call from TCRdb, TRBD2, cannot be confirmed without DNA. Looked up from germline, CDR1 is DFQATT and CDR2 is SNEGSKA (reference sequence). CDR3 length: 14 residues. The CDR3: CSARPDSPSYEQYF.

This chain joins TRBV25-1 and TRBJ2-2. Germline V gives CDR1 MGHDK, CDR2 SYGVNS. This CDR3 comprises 13 residues. The CDR3 here is CASSVANTGELFF. Drawing the rest from reference TRBV25-1 and TRBJ2-2, the complete variable domain is EADIYQTPRYLVIGTGKKITLECSQTMGHDKMYWYQQDPGMELHLIHYSYGVNSTEKGDLSSESTVSRIRTEHFPLTLESARPSHTSQYLCASSVANTGELFFGEGSRLTVL.

The CDR3 reads CASKPFGGRTDTQYF. This chain uses TRBV5-1 with TRBJ2-3; TCRdb outputs TRBD1, but without DNA this stays unchecked. Looked up from germline, CDR1 is SGHRS and CDR2 is YFSETQ. The CDR3 covers 15 residues.

The chain carries TRBV14 and TRBJ2-7; checking the TCRdb D call of TRBD2 is not possible without DNA. Germline V lookup: CDR1 SGHDN, CDR2 FVKESK. This CDR3 spans 14 amino acids. Here the CDR3 reads CASSPRGTLDEQYF.

The V gene is TRBV19, the J gene TRBJ2-3; TCRdb lists TRBD1, though no DNA is available to test this call. The CDR3 has 13 residues. The germline V gene has CDR1 LNHDA and CDR2 SQIVND (reference sequence). CDR3 sequence: CASSLLARDTQYF.

The CDR3 loop is CASSFSPFTGELFF. The gene calls are TRBV28 and TRBJ2-2; TCRdb reports TRBD2, a call that lacks DNA to check it against. CDR3 length: 14 residues. Germline V CDR1 and CDR2: MDHEN, SYDVKM.

This chain joins TRBV10-3 and TRBJ1-1; the TCRdb D gene call, TRBD1, has no DNA to confirm it. This CDR3 contains 15 residues. Germline-derived CDR1 and CDR2 are ENHRY and SYGVKD. CDR3 region: CAISDGASGNTEAFF.

CDR3 sequence reads: CSGLGGAYGYTF. The gene calls are TRBV29-1 and TRBJ1-2; the TCRdb call, TRBD1, lacks DNA for checking. The CDR3 length is 12 residues. From germline, CDR1 is SQVTM and CDR2 ANQGSEA.

This sequence joins TRBV21-1 and TRBJ1-4. TRBV21-1 is described as a pseudogene. The CDR3 sequence is 15 residues long. CDR3 loop: CASSTRQGLGEKLFF.

J is TRBJ2-1 and V is TRBV7-3; TCRdb names TRBD2, which stays unverified in the absence of DNA. Per germline, CDR1 SGHTA and CDR2 FQGTGA. CDR3 length: 15 amino acids. The CDR3 sequence is CASSPSWQSYNEQFF.

The chain carries TRBV28 and TRBJ1-2; the D gene TCRdb calls, TRBD1, cannot be checked with no DNA. The CDR3 consists of 13 residues. The germline CDR1 and CDR2 sequences are MDHEN and SYDVKM. The CDR3 region is CASSPRTGRGYTF.

The chain joins TRBV5-6 to TRBJ2-7. Germline V gives CDR1 SGHDT, CDR2 YYEEEE. The CDR3 runs to 13 residues. This CDR3 reads CASSSTGSDEQYF.

V and J are TRBV12-3 or TRBV12-4 and TRBJ2-1; absent DNA, TCRdb's TRBD1 call cannot be checked. CDR3 length: 14 amino acids. The CDR3 spells CASSSGRGWNEQFF.

The CDR3 sequence: CSARDGTGSYEQYF. The rearrangement joins TRBV20-1 to TRBJ2-7; the D call of TRBD1 rests on TCRdb alone, since no DNA is present to check it. The CDR3 is 14 residues long. The germline V gene has CDR1 DFQATT and CDR2 SNEGSKA (reference sequence).

This rearrangement joins TRBV29-1 to TRBJ2-2; TCRdb picks TRBD1, but there is no DNA to check that call. Germline V gene sequence: CDR1 SQVTM, CDR2 ANQGSEA. CDR3 length equals 15 residues. This CDR3 reads CSVEDGGYGTGELFF.

This chain links TRBV19 with TRBJ2-7; absent DNA, TCRdb's TRBD1 call cannot be checked. CDR1 is LNHDA and CDR2 is SQIVND in the germline V gene (reference sequence). CDR3 length: 14 amino acids. CDR3 loop: CASSIDPGDYEQYF. Full variable domain (missing parts from reference TRBV19 and TRBJ2-7): DGGITQSPKYLFRKEGQNVTLSCEQNLNHDAMYWYRQDPGQGLRLIYYSQIVNDFQKGDIAEGYSVSREKKESFPLTVTSAQKNPTAFYLCASSIDPGDYEQYFGPGTRLTVT.

By frequency, this clonotype registers medium-sized. The chain links TRBV7-9 to TRBJ2-7; TCRdb selects TRBD1, and the lack of DNA leaves this call unchecked. In germline, CDR1 is SEHNR, CDR2 FQNEAQ (reference sequence). This CDR3 spans 15 amino acids. CDR3 sequence: CASSSGDRDPYEQYF. Filled out from reference TRBV7-9 and TRBJ2-7, the complete variable domain reads DTGVSQNPRHKITKRGQNVTFRCDPISEHNRLYWYRQTLGQGPEFLTYFQNEAQLEKSRLLSDRFSAERPKGSFSTLEIQRTEQGDSAMYLCASSSGDRDPYEQYFGPGTRLTVT.

This chain connects TRBV20-1 to TRBJ2-2; TCRdb names TRBD1, which stays unverified in the absence of DNA. The CDR3 contains 12 residues. Germline V CDR1 and CDR2: DFQATT, SNEGSKA (reference sequence). The CDR3 is CSAGGFAGELFF.

The chain recombines TRBV4-2 with TRBJ2-1; TCRdb indicates TRBD1, and absent DNA this call remains unverified. Per the germline V gene, CDR1 is LGHNA and CDR2 is YNFKEQ. The CDR3 totals 16 residues. The CDR3 region is CASSQGDSEVNNEQFF.

The genes are TRBV12-3 or TRBV12-4 and TRBJ2-2; TCRdb gives TRBD1 as the D gene, but with no DNA this cannot be confirmed. This CDR3 contains 14 residues. The CDR3: CALLRDSRPGELFF.

The rearrangement uses TRBV19 and TRBJ1-1; checking the TCRdb D call of TRBD1 is not possible without DNA. CDR1 and CDR2 from the germline V gene are LNHDA and SQIVND (reference sequence). The CDR3 is 14 amino acids. The CDR3 protein is CASSLTGMNTEAFF.

The V gene is TRBV19, the J gene TRBJ1-6; the D call from TCRdb, TRBD1, cannot be confirmed without DNA. The CDR3 contains 14 residues. Germline assignment: CDR1 LNHDA and CDR2 SQIVND (reference sequence). This CDR3 reads CASSPGQFSPPLHF.